Sequencing of this T cell receptor beta chain was carried out in a study of cytomegalovirus exposure and HLA in healthy donors. Study conclusions and caveats: Subsequent analysis of the 120 or so validation repertoires found a tendency for first-cohort TCR clusters to co-occur. According to the study, 160 or so TCR beta chains were cytomegalovirus-associated. High sensitivity and specificity were reportedly achieved when the classifier diagnosed cytomegalovirus status.

Method: immunoSEQ multiplex PCR; TCRdb's copy keeps in-frame clones and lacks some. The sample lists more than 55,000 clones, over 75% seen once, with about 3.1% in the top ten. As regards this clone: The antigen is unknown.

The sequenced sample was PBMCs. This clonotype was sampled from a man between 18 and 35 years old in good health and CMV-seronegative.

CDR3 protein: CASSRDRTNEKLFF. CDR3 nucleotide sequence: TGTGCCAGCAGTAGGGACAGGACTAATGAAAAACTGTTTTTT. The chain uses TRBV6-1 and TRBJ1-4; 8 positions agree with TRBD1. The CDR3 has 14 residues. CDR1 and CDR2 from the germline V gene are MNHNS and SASEGT. The V and J ends lost 5 bases and 2 bases, in that order; junction bases with no gene match: 1.